This entry is about one T cell receptor beta chain. The antigen is not known. This CDR3 has 15 residues. V lost 5 bases and J lost 6; bases outside the gene matches: 9. The germline V gene has CDR1 SEHNR and CDR2 FQNEAQ (reference sequence). The sample belongs to a study of STAT5B mutations in CD4+ large granular lymphocyte leukemia. Background on the study: Healthy donors showed HLA-associated enrichment of the CDR3 'QG' motif. Study observations and caveats: Patient CD4-sorted repertoires stayed more clonal than healthy ones after leukemic-clone removal. 25% of private leukemic clonotypes occurred rarely in other patients' non-leukemic repertoires. The CD4+ versus CD8+ T-LGLL clonality difference may reflect limited sample size.

Assay used: immunoSEQ multiplex PCR; TCRdb lists only in-frame clones, some missing. The sample lists 3,000 to 4,500 clones, roughly 87% occurring once. The sequenced material came from CD4+ T cells from blood buffy coats. The sequence derives from a human donor in good health. The chain is built from TRBV7-9 and TRBJ2-1, with 8 nucleotides matching TRBD2. DNA for the CDR3: TGTGCCAGCAGCAAGACTAGCGCGGGGGGCAATGAGCAGTTCTTC. It yields the protein CASSKTSAGGNEQFF. The variable domain in full, with the rest retrieved from reference TRBV7-9 and TRBJ2-1, is DTGVSQNPRHKITKRGQNVTFRCDPISEHNRLYWYRQTLGQGPEFLTYFQNEAQLEKSRLLSDRFSAERPKGSFSTLEIQRTEQGDSAMYLCASSKTSAGGNEQFFGPGTRLTVL.